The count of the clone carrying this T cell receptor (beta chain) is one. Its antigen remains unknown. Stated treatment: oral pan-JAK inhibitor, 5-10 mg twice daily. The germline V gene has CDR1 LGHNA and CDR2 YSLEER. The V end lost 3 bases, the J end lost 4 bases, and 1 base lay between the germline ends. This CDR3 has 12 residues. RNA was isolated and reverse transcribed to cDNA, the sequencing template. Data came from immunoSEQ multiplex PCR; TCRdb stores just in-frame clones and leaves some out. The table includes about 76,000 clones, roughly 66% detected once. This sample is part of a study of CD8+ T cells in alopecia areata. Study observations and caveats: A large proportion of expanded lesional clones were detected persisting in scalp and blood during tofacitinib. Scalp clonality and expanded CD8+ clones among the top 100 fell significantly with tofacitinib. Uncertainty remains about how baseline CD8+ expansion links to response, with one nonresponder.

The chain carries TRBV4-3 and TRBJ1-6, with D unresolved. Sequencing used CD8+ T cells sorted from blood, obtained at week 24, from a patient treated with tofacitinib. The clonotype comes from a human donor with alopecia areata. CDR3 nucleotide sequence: TGCGCCAGCAGCCAGTATAATTCACCCCTCCACTTT. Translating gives CASSQYNSPLHF.